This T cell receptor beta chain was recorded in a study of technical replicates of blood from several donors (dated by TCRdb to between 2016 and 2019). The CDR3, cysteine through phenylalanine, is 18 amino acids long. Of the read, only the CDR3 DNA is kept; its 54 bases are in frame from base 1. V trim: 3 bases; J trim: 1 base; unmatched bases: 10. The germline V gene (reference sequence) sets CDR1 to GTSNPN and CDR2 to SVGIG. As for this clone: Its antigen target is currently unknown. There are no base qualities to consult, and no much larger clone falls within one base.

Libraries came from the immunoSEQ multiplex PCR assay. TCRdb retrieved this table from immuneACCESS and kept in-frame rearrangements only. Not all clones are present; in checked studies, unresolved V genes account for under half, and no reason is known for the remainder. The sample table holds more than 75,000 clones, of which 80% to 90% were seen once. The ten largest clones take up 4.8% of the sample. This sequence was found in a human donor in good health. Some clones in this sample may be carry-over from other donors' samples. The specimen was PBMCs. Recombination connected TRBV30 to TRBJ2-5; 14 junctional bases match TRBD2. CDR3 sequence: CAWRGGTSGRGIQETQYF. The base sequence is TGTGCCTGGAGGGGAGGGACTAGCGGGAGAGGCATCCAAGAGACCCAGTACTTC.